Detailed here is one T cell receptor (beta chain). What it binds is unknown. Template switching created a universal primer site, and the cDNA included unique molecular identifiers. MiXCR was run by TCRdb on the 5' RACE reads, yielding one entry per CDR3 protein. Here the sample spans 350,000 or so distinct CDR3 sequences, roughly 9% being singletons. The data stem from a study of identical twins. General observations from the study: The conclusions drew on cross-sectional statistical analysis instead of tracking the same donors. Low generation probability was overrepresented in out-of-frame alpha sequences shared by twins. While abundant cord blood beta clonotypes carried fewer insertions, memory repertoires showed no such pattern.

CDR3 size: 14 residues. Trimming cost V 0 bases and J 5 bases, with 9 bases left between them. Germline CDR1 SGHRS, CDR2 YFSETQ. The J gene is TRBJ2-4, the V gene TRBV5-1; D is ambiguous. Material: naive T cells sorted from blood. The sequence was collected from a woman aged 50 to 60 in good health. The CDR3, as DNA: TGCGCCAGCAGCTTGGTGGCAGTTGAAAACATTCAGTACTTC. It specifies CASSLVAVENIQYF.